Given below is one T cell receptor beta chain in context. Its antigen is not identified. The data originate from a study of yellow fever vaccine responses in identical twins. General study results and limits: Twins reportedly mounted vaccine T cell responses that seemed partly convergent, partly personalized.

Between the trimmed V and J ends, which lost 10 bases and 0 bases, there was a span of 11 bases. The CDR3 contains 13 residues. TCRdb redid the calling of the RT-PCR reads with MiXCR, one entry per CDR3 protein. The sample consists of 30,000 to 40,000 distinct CDR3 sequences, more than 45% of them appearing once. The material sequenced was T cells from blood (PBMCs), unsorted or a sorted subset (not recorded which), taken before or after yellow fever vaccination (not recorded which). This receptor was obtained from a young woman who received the yellow fever vaccine. The chain uses TRBV12-3 or TRBV12-4 and TRBJ2-3; no clear D. As DNA, the CDR3 is TGTGCCACCTCCCCGACTAGCACAGATACGCAGTATTTT. Its protein product is CATSPTSTDTQYF.